The entry that follows covers one TCR beta chain sequence. The antigen it recognizes is unknown. There are no base qualities to consult, and no much larger clone falls within one base. Peripheral blood CD8+ and CD4+ T cells from healthy donors, Susac syndrome patients and multiple sclerosis patients were profiled by high-throughput TCR beta sequencing. The healthy donors served as controls matched for age and sex. CD8+ TEMRA cells were enriched by FACS, while bulk CD8+ and CD4+ T cells were purified by magnetic negative isolation. Blood was drawn into EDTA tubes, processed within 24 hours, and PBMCs were isolated by density gradient centrifugation. PBMCs intended for TCR sequencing were cryopreserved in liquid nitrogen and thawed later in a water bath at 37 degrees C. The sorted or isolated CD4+, CD8+ and CD8+ TEMRA cells reached a purity of at least 90%. V and J are truncated by 8 bases and 8 bases respectively, leaving an intervening sequence of 19 bases. Inclusive of the bounding cysteine and phenylalanine, the CDR3 is 14 residues long. Solely the CDR3 DNA is kept, with 42 bases framed from the first base. CDR1 and CDR2 are read off the germline V gene as WSHSY and SAAADI.

This entry is derived from a study of CD8 T cells in Susac syndrome (dated by TCRdb to between 2019 and 2020). Context from the whole study: Whether CD8+ T cell activation and differentiation in Susac syndrome was antigen driven was tested using repertoire sequencing. The study compared CD8+ T cell repertoire clonality among about a dozen healthy donors, 14 Susac syndrome patients and around 16 multiple sclerosis patients. Paper-wide results and their limitations: The TCR sequencing and HLA analysis was acknowledged to have included a relatively small number of individuals.

RNA was extracted with the RNeasy kit and about 0.5 to 1 ug was reverse transcribed using random hexamers. The immunoSEQ multiplex PCR assay, which covers 54 Vbeta and 13 Jbeta segments, was used to amplify TCR beta CDR3 regions. PCR amplification bias was corrected using a synthetic template baseline for primer optimization and computational correction. The authors' pipeline ran thus. Reads were annotated to V, D and J genes per IMGT and analyzed with immunoSEQ Analyzer, keeping only productive sequences. To calculate clonality, Shannon entropy was normalized by log2 of the number of productive unique sequences and then subtracted from one. Public and private clones were assessed among the 100 most prevalent clones of each patient and control. Clones were defined as Susac-specific when absent from the healthy and MS cohorts, from about 1,100 published viral clones and from other ImmuneACCESS disease sequences. TCRdb took the public reads, trimmed them with fastp at Q25, ran MiXCR for clone calling and kept in-frame beta chains. Every CDR3 protein is listed once, alongside the most common genes and DNA of its rows. These V and J calls originate from TCRdb's pipeline instead of the authors' own analysis. Here the sample has around 45,000 distinct CDR3 sequences; over 90% occur a single time. Of the sample, around 0.38% is held by the ten largest clones.

The sample comprised CD8+ T cells from PBMCs. The clonotype comes from a human donor in good health. The V and J genes are TRBV10-2 and TRBJ2-1, and perhaps TRBD1 as D gene, on 6 matching bases. The CDR3 amino acid sequence is: CASVGQGIGHEQFF. The sequenced DNA is TGCGCCAGCGTTGGCCAGGGGATCGGCCATGAGCAGTTCTTC.